The sequence of this T cell receptor (beta chain) was determined in a study of CXCR3-negative and CXCR3-positive naive CD8 T cells. CDR1 and CDR2 from the germline V gene are SGHKS and YYEKEE (reference sequence). The CDR3 consists of 17 residues. The authors made the TRB cDNA libraries by 5' RACE using UMI labels. TCRdb reworked the 5' RACE reads into one entry per CDR3 protein, no DNA. The specimen's table records around 50,000 distinct CDR3 sequences. This chain uses TRBV5-5 with TRBJ2-4; TCRdb's D call of TRBD2 is untestable without DNA. Sequenced material: naive CXCR3- CD8+ T cells from blood. Described subset: CD45RO-CCR7+CD27+CD95- naive CD8+ T cells lacking CXCR3 (TNR3-). The receptor was isolated from a human donor in good health. Some clones in this sample may be carry-over from other donors' samples. The chain's CDR3 is CASLGTSGSSAKNIQYF.